A single T cell receptor (beta chain) is shown here with its context. Using its own MiXCR run on the RT-PCR reads, TCRdb lists one record per CDR3 protein. The table lists over 150,000 distinct CDR3 sequences, about an eighth of them singletons, with approximately 25% in the top ten. The data were obtained in a study of response to subunit inactivated influenza vaccine. Deletions cut 0 bases from V and 1 base from J, with 9 bases between. CDR1 is LGHNA, CDR2 YSLEER, per germline. This CDR3 contains 15 residues. This chain uses TRBV4-3 with TRBJ2-5; D remains unclear. The sequence came from a man aged 50 to 59 who received an inactivated influenza vaccine. Sequencing used CD8+ T cells sorted from PBMCs, obtained about 5 days after vaccination. In DNA, the CDR3 is TGCGCCAGCAGCCAAGATCGAGGCAGCCAAGAGACCCAGTACTTC. Protein: CASSQDRGSQETQYF.